This T cell receptor beta chain was retrieved from a study of cytomegalovirus exposure and HLA in healthy donors. Study in general: HLA-typed donors contributed about 85 million unique TCRs, which were held in an early data release. Study observations and caveats: As a later analysis showed, several of the most significant clusters appeared to be linked to common viral pathogens. Cytomegalovirus-associated TCR beta chains were listed, numbering 164. As was reported, the classifier diagnosed cytomegalovirus status with high specificity and sensitivity.

The ends lost 6 bases at V and 1 base at J; junction bases unmatched: 6. This CDR3 has 15 amino acids. Germline V gene lookup returns CDR1 SEHNR and CDR2 FQNEAQ (reference sequence). Of note for this clone: The antigen remains undetermined.

PCR employed 60 Vbeta and 13 Jbeta primers. The method was immunoSEQ multiplex PCR; TCRdb's version includes in-frame clones alone and lacks a portion of them. Found here are about 130,000 clones, 15% to 20% of them singletons; the top ten hold about 3%. This TCR derives from a female donor in good health and CMV-seropositive. V usage is TRBV7-9 and J usage is TRBJ2-5; 9 bases align to TRBD1. Sequencing was performed on PBMCs. In DNA form, the CDR3 reads TGTGCCAGCAGTCAGCAGGGACAGGGCCAAGAGACCCAGTACTTC. Translating gives CASSQQGQGQETQYF.